Below, 8 T cell receptor beta chains from the same sample are listed, as sequenced in a study of T cell repertoires in cytomegalovirus infection. The antigens for these receptors are not known. TCRdb recomputed calls from the reads with MiXCR, one row per CDR3 protein. The data contain about 60,000 distinct CDR3 sequences, roughly a third of them singletons. The specimen sequenced was PBMCs, sequenced either directly or after in vitro stimulation (not recorded which). The origin of the receptors is a human donor in good health (CMV status not recorded). Some clones in this sample may be carry-over from other donors' samples.

The chain is built from TRBV5-1 and TRBJ2-1; 12 bases fit TRBD2. The CDR3 is 16 residues long. With 2 bases clipped from V and 7 bases from J, the junction kept 7 bases outside the gene matches. Germline CDR1 is SGHRS and CDR2 is YFSETQ. The CDR3 DNA reads as TGCGCCAGCAGCTTCTCACTAGCGGGAGGAGGAAATGAGCAGTTCTTC. Encoded protein: CASSFSLAGGGNEQFF. Drawing the rest from reference TRBV5-1 and TRBJ2-1, the complete variable domain is KAGVTQTPRYLIKTRGQQVTLSCSPISGHRSVSWYQQTPGQGLQFLFEYFSETQRNKGNFPGRFSGRQFSNSRSEMNVSTLELGDSALYLCASSFSLAGGGNEQFFGPGTRLTVL.

This clonotype was detected a few times. The V and J genes are TRBV7-7 and TRBJ2-3; D gene uncertain. Trimming removed 5 bases from V and 2 bases from J, with 8 bases in between. Looked up from germline, CDR1 is SSHAT and CDR2 is FNYEAQ (reference sequence). CDR3 length equals 13 residues. This chain's CDR3 is CASSRRTTDTQYF. CDR3 DNA: TGTGCCAGCAGCCGTCGGACCACAGATACGCAGTATTTT.

This clonotype appeared a few times. The rearrangement links TRBV11-1 to TRBJ2-2; D might be TRBD1 or TRBD2, each matching 5 bases. The V gene lost 0 bases and the J gene lost 7 bases, with 15 bases spanning the gap. The germline V gene encodes CDR1 SGHAT and CDR2 FQDESV (reference sequence). This CDR3 contains 16 residues. Written as DNA, the CDR3 is TGTGCCAGCAGCTTAGCGCCGGGACCGGCCTTCGGGGAGCTGTTTTTT. This codes for CASSLAPGPAFGELFF.

This rearrangement joins TRBV6-2 or TRBV6-3 to TRBJ2-1, with 8 bases aligning to TRBD1. The ends lost 6 bases at V and 7 bases at J; junction bases unmatched: 5. The CDR3 extends over 13 amino acids. The germline V gene encodes CDR1 MNHEY and CDR2 SVGEGT. The CDR3 DNA follows: TGTGCCAGCAGGGGGACAGGACTAAATGAGCAGTTCTTC. It yields the protein CASRGTGLNEQFF.

A few counts support this clonotype. The chain carries TRBV9 and TRBJ2-5, with TRBD2 matching over 10 bases. The CDR3 is 15 amino acids. With V trimmed by 2 bases and J by 7 bases, 8 bases remained unmatched. The V gene's germline CDR1 is SGDLS and CDR2 YYNGEE. CDR3 sequence: CASSVRSSGSGTQYF. CDR3 in DNA: TGTGCCAGCAGCGTGAGATCTAGCGGGAGTGGGACCCAGTACTTC. Together with reference TRBV9 and TRBJ2-5, the CDR3 gives the full variable domain: DSGVTQTPKHLITATGQRVTLRCSPRSGDLSVYWYQQSLDQGLQFLIQYYNGEERAKGNILERFSAQQFPDLHSELNLSSLELGDSALYFCASSVRSSGSGTQYFGPGTRLLVL.

This chain links TRBV7-6 with TRBJ2-3; D is perhaps TRBD1 (6 bases). The germline gives CDR1 SGHVS, CDR2 FNYEAQ. V lost 1 base and J 3 bases, leaving 8 bases between the germline ends. The CDR3 consists of 14 residues. The CDR3 reads CASSLGDRTDTQYF. The CDR3 DNA sequence: TGTGCCAGCAGCTTAGGAGACAGGACAGATACGCAGTATTTT. Full variable domain (outside the CDR3, taken from reference TRBV7-6 and TRBJ2-3): GAGVSQSPRYKVTKRGQDVALRCDPISGHVSLYWYRQALGQGPEFLTYFNYEAQQDKSGLPNDRFSAERPEGSISTLTIQRTEQRDSAMYRCASSLGDRTDTQYFGPGTRLTVL.

The CDR3 nucleotides are TGTGCCAGTATCGGGACAGGCCTTGGGGCCCAGCATTTT. Translated, it gives CASIGTGLGAQHF. The J gene is TRBJ1-5, the V gene TRBV19, with 8 bases identical to TRBD1. Per germline, CDR1 LNHDA and CDR2 SQIVND (reference sequence). The CDR3 contains 13 residues. The V segment lost 7 bases and the J segment 11 bases; nucleotides outside the gene matches: 10.

The chain recombines TRBV7-2 with TRBJ2-5, with unresolved D. This CDR3 spans 12 amino acids. The germline V and J ends were trimmed by 4 bases and 7 bases, with 10 bases remaining between them. CDR1 and CDR2 (germline): SGHTA, FQGNSA. The CDR3 is CASSSSIGTQYF. In DNA, the CDR3 is TGTGCCAGCAGCTCATCTATCGGGACCCAGTACTTC.